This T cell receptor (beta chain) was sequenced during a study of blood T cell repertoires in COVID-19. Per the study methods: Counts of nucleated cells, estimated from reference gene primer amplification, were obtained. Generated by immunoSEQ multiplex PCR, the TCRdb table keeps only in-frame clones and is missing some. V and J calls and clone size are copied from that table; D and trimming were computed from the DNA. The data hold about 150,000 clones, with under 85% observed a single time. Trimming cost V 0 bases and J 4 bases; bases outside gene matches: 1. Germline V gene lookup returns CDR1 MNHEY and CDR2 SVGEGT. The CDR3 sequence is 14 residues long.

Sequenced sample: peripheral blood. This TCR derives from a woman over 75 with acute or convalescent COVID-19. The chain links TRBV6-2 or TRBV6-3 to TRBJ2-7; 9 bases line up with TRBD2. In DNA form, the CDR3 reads TGTGCCAGCAGTTACTCGCGGGGGGGTTACGAGCAGTACTTC. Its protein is CASSYSRGGYEQYF.